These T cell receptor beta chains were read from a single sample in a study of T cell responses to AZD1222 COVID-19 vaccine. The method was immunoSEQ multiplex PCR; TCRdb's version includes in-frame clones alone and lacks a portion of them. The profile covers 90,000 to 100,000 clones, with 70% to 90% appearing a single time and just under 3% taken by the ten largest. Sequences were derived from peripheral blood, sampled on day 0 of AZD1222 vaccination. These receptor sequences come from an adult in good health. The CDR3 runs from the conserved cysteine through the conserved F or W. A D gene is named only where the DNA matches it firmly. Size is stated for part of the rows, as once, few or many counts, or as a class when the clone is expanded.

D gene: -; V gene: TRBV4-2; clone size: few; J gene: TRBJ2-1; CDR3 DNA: TGTGCCAGCAGCCAAGGGGCAGAGGATTTTAGGTACAATGAGCAGTTCTTC; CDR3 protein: CASSQGAEDFRYNEQFF
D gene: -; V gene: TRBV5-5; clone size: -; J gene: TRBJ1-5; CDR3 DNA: TGTGCCAGCAGCTTGAGTGGCGACACCAGCAATCAGCCCCAGCATTTT; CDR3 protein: CASSLSGDTSNQPQHF
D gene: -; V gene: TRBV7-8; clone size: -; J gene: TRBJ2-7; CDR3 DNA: TGTGCCAGCGGCCGGGACGGACCCTACGAGCAGTACTTC; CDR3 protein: CASGRDGPYEQYF
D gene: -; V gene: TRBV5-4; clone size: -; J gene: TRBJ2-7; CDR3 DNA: TGTGCCAGCACCGCCCCCACCTACGAGCAGTACTTC; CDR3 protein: CASTAPTYEQYF
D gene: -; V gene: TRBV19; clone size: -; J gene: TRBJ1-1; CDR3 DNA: TGTGCCAGTAGCCGCCGTCGGCCCATGAACACTGAAGCTTTCTTT; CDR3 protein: CASSRRRPMNTEAFF
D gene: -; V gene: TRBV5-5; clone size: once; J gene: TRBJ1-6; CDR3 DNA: TGTGCCAGCAGCCCTCAGTCCTATAATTCACCCCTCCACTTT; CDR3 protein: CASSPQSYNSPLHF
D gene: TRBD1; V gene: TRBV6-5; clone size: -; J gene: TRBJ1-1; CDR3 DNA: TGTGCCAGCGCCCCGACAGGGGGCACTGAAGCTTTCTTT; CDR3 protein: CASAPTGGTEAFF
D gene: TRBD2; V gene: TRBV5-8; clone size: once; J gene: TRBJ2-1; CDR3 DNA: TGTGCCAGCAGCTTGGCCTTACTAGCGGGCTCCACGGAGTTCTTC; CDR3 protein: CASSLALLAGSTEFF
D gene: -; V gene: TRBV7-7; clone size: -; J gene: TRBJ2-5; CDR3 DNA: TGTGCTAGCAGTAAAGCGTACTTGTTACAAGAGACCCAGTACTTC; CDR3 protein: CASSKAYLLQETQYF
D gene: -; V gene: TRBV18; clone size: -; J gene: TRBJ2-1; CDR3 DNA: TGTGCCAGCTCCACAGCAGCCGTGTACAATGAGCAGTTCTTC; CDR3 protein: CASSTAAVYNEQFF
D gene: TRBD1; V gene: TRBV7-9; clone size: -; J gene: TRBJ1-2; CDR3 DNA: TGTGCCAGCAGCCGTCCACCCGACAGGGAGGTCGGCTACACCTTC; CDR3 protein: CASSRPPDREVGYTF
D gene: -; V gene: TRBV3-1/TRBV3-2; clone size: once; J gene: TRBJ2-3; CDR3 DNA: TGTGCCAGTCCCCTGTGGGGGCACGATTTGGGCACAGATACGCAGTATTTT; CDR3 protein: CASPLWGHDLGTDTQYF
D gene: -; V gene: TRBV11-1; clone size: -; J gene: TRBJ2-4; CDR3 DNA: TGTGCCAGCAGCTTCGGGGGCGCCAAAAACATTCAGTACTTC; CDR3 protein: CASSFGGAKNIQYF
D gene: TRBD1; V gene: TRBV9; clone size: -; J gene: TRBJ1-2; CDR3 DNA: TGTGCCAGCAGCGTAGGTGGGACAGGGGTTACTTATGGCTACACCTTC; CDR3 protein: CASSVGGTGVTYGYTF
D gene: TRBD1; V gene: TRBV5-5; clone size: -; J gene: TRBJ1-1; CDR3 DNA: TGTGCCAGCAGCCCGGGACAGGGGGTCCCTAACACTGAAGCTTTCTTT; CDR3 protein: CASSPGQGVPNTEAFF
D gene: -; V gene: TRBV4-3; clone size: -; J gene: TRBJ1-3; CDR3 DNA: TGCGCCAGCAGCCCAAGAGGGGTCGGAAACACCATATATTTT; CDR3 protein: CASSPRGVGNTIYF
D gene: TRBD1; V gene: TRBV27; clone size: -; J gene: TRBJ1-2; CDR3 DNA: TGTGCCAGCAGTCCCGGGACAGGGCCAGGGGTAAACTATGGCTACACCTTC; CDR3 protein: CASSPGTGPGVNYGYTF
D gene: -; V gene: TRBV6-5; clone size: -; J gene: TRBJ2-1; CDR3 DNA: TGTGCCAGCAGGTCCCTGGAGCAGTTCTTC; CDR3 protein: CASRSLEQFF
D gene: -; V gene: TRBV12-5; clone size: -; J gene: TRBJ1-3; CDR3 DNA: TGTGCTAGTGGTTCCATTACAGGGACTGCTGGAAACACCATATATTTT; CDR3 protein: CASGSITGTAGNTIYF
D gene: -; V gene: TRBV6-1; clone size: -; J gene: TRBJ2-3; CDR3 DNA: TGTGCCAGCAGTGAACGCCGACAGACAGATACGCAGTATTTT; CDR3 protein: CASSERRQTDTQYF
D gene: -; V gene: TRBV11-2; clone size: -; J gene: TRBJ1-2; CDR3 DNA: TGTGCCAGCAGCTTATGGCAGAACTATGGCTACACCTTC; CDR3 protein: CASSLWQNYGYTF
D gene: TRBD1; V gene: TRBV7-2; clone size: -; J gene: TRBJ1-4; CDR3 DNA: TGTGCCAGCAGCTTACAAGGGGGCCGTGAAAAACTGTTTTTT; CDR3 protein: CASSLQGGREKLFF
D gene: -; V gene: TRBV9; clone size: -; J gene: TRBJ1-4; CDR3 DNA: TGTGCCAGCAGCGTATACCCCGGAGGACATACAACTAATGAAAAACTGTTTTTT; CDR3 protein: CASSVYPGGHTTNEKLFF
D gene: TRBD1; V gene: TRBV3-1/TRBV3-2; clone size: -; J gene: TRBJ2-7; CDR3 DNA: TGTGCCAGCAGCCCCACAGGGGGCGAGCAGTACTTC; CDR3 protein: CASSPTGGEQYF
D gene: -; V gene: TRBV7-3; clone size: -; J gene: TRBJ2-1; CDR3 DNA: TGTGCCAGCAGCTTAACCAGGGACGGGAATGAGCAGTTCTTC; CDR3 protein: CASSLTRDGNEQFF
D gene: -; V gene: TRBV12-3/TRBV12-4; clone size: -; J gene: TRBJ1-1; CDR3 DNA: TGTGCCAGCAGTTTAATCTCTCGCGGTGAAGCTTTCTTT; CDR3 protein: CASSLISRGEAFF
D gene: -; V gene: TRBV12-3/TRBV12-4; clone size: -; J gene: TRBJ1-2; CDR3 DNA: TGTGCCAGCAGTTTGGACGGCTATGGCTACACCTTC; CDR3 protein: CASSLDGYGYTF
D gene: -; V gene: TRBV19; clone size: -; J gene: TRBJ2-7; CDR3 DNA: TGTGCCAGTAGTGGCTCCTACGAGCAGTACTTC; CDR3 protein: CASSGSYEQYF
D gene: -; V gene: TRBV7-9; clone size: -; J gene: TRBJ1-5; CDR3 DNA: TGTGCCAGCAGCTTAGGGGGCGGACAGCCCCAGCATTTT; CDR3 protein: CASSLGGGQPQHF
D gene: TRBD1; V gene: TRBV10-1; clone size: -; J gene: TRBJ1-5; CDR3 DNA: TGCGCCAGCAGTGAGTCGGCTATAACAGGGGGCGGCAATCAGCCCCAGCATTTT; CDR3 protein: CASSESAITGGGNQPQHF
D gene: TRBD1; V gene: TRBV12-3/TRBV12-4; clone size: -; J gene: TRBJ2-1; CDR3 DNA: TGTGCCACCTGGACAGGGGGCCATGAGCAGTTCTTC; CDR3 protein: CATWTGGHEQFF
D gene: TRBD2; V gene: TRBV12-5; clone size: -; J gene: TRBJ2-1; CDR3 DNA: TGTGCTAGTGGTTTGGCTCGGCGGGCTAGCGGGAGCAGCTCCTACAATGAGCAGTTCTTC; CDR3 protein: CASGLARRASGSSSYNEQFF
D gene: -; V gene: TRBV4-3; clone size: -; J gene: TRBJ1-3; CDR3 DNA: TGCGCCAGCAGCCCCGGAGGGCCTGGAAACACCATATATTTT; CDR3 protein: CASSPGGPGNTIYF
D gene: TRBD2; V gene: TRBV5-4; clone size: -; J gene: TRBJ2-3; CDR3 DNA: TGTGCCAGCAGCCTTCGACTAGCGGGAGGTAGAGATACGCAGTATTTT; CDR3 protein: CASSLRLAGGRDTQYF
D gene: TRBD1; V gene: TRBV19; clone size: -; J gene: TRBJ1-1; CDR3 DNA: TGTGCCAGTAGTTGGGACAGGCAGAACACTGAAGCTTTCTTT; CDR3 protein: CASSWDRQNTEAFF
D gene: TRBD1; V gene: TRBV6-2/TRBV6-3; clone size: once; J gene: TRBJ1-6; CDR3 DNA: TGTGCCAGCAGTTACTCGGGACAGGGGAATTCACCCCTCCACTTT; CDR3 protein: CASSYSGQGNSPLHF
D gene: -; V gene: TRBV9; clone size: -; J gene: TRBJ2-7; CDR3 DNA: TGTGCCAGCAGCGTAGGGGCTAGCTCCTACGAGCAGTACTTC; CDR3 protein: CASSVGASSYEQYF
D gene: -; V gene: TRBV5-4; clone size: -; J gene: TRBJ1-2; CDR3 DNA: TGTGCCAGCAGCTTGGGGGGAGGGTATAACTATGGCTACACCTTC; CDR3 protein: CASSLGGGYNYGYTF
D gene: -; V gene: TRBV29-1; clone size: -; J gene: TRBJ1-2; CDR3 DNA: TGCAGCGTTGAACCTCCGGGGGGGCCCAACTATGGCTACACCTTC; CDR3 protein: CSVEPPGGPNYGYTF
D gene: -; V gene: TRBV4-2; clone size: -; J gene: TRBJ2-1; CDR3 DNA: TGTGCCAGCAGCCAAGATCTGCTCCCGACCGGGAATGAGCAGTTCTTC; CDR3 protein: CASSQDLLPTGNEQFF
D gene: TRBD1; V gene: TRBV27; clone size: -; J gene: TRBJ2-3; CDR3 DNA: TGTGCCAGCAGTCCCTCGACAGGGGTCAGGTCGACGCAGTATTTT; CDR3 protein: CASSPSTGVRSTQYF
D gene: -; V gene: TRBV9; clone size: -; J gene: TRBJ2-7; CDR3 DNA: TGTGCCAGCGTCGGGCAGTACTTC; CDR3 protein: CASVGQYF
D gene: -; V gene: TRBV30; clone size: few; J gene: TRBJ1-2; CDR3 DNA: TGTGCCCTGGAGGTTGGCTATGGCTACACCTTC; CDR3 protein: CALEVGYGYTF
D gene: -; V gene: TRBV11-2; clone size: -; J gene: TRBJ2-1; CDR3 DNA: TGTGCCAGCAGCTTCCCCTGGACAAGGAATGAGCAGTTCTTC; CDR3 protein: CASSFPWTRNEQFF
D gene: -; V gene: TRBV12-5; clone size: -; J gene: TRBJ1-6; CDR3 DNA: TGTGCTAGTGGTTTGCAAGAGGGGAATTCACCCCTCCACTTT; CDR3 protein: CASGLQEGNSPLHF